This record concerns one T cell receptor beta chain sequence. Followed over time, Seattle patients had been enrolled while infection was active. The table came from immunoSEQ multiplex PCR; TCRdb's copy has only in-frame clones and leaves some out. The data contain 95,000 to 150,000 clones, approximately 74% of them singletons. This sample was included in a study of blood T cell repertoires in COVID-19. What was sequenced was peripheral blood. The receptor was isolated from a man older than 75 with COVID-19, enrolled during active disease.

DNA for the CDR3: TGCGCCAGCAGCGGCCTTGGACATAGCTCCTACGAGCAGTACTTC. It encodes CASSGLGHSSYEQYF. The chain joins TRBV5-1 to TRBJ2-7; a weak D match, TRBD1 (5 bases). The germline CDR1 and CDR2 sequences are SGHRS and YFSETQ. There are 15 residues in the CDR3. Between the trimmed V and J ends, which lost 4 bases and 0 bases, there was a span of 14 bases.